These 23 T cell receptor beta chains came from one sample sequenced in a study of CD8 T cells in Susac syndrome. Reverse transcription of roughly 0.45 to 1 ug RNA was carried out with random hexamers. TCRdb recomputed calls from the immunoSEQ multiplex PCR reads with MiXCR, one row per CDR3 protein. The data hold roughly 190,000 distinct CDR3 sequences, with roughly 91% observed a single time. The specimen sequenced was CD4+ T cells from PBMCs. These TCRs come from a human donor with Susac syndrome.

J is TRBJ1-2 and V is TRBV12-3 or TRBV12-4, with 10 bases lining up with TRBD1. The CDR3 contains 13 residues. V dropped 6 bases and J dropped 3; count of bases not matched to a gene: 1. The CDR3: CASRTGGYYGYTF. CDR3 DNA: TGTGCCAGCAGGACAGGGGGCTACTATGGCTACACCTTC.

The chain uses TRBV19 and TRBJ1-1, with TRBD1 as a possible D gene (5 bases). The CDR3 has 13 residues. The germline CDR1 and CDR2 sequences are LNHDA and SQIVND (reference sequence). V dropped 8 bases and J dropped 1 base, with 11 bases sitting between them. CDR3 residues: CASAQGWNTEAFF. The DNA of the CDR3 is TGTGCCAGTGCTCAGGGATGGAACACTGAAGCTTTCTTT.

Note on this clonotype: The junction differs from germline at one of its ends, possibly a read error. The chain joins TRBV7-7 to TRBJ2-3; the match to TRBD2 covers 7 bases. This CDR3 has 15 amino acids. Germline lookup yields CDR1 SSHAT and CDR2 FNYEAQ (reference sequence). The DNA for the CDR3 is TGTGCTAGCACACATAGCGGGCGGTACACAGATACGCAGTATTTT. Amino acid sequence: CASTHSGRYTDTQYF.

DNA for the CDR3: TGTGCCAGCAGCCAAGATCTAACAGGAAATCAGCCCCAGCATTTT. Translating gives CASSQDLTGNQPQHF. J is TRBJ1-5 and V is TRBV3-1; maybe TRBD1 (5 bases). V was pared by 0 bases and J by 4 bases, with 10 bases between. CDR3 length equals 15 residues. Per germline, CDR1 LGHDT and CDR2 YNNKEL (reference sequence).

The chain is built from TRBV5-4 and TRBJ1-4; TRBD1 might be the D (6 bases). The CDR3 totals 15 residues. V gave up 0 bases and J gave up 8 bases, with 14 bases separating them. CDR1 and CDR2 from the germline V gene are SGHNT and YYREEE (reference sequence). The CDR3 here is CASSLAGTLSEKLFF. CDR3 coding DNA: TGTGCCAGCAGCTTGGCCGGGACACTTTCGGAAAAACTGTTTTTT.

The chain has TRBV15 and TRBJ2-7; TRBD2 matches at 14 bases. The CDR3 covers 16 residues. Trimming removed 8 bases from V and 3 bases from J; junction bases left unmatched: 9. CDR1 is LNHNV, CDR2 YYDKDF, per germline (reference sequence). The CDR3 is CATQKGLAGGLYEQYF. The CDR3 region has the DNA TGTGCCACCCAGAAAGGACTAGCGGGGGGCCTCTACGAGCAGTACTTC.

The gene calls are TRBV6-5 and TRBJ2-1, with 8 positions matching TRBD2. Trimming at V came to 0 bases and at J to 8 bases, leaving 12 bases not matched to a gene. Germline lookup yields CDR1 MNHEY and CDR2 SVGAGI. The CDR3 length is 17 residues. CDR3 residues: CASSYSLSWTSSDEQFF. DNA of the CDR3: TGTGCCAGCAGTTACTCGCTTTCTTGGACTAGCTCTGATGAGCAGTTCTTC.

This chain uses TRBV19 with TRBJ2-5; D is undetermined. CDR1 is LNHDA and CDR2 is SQIVND in the germline V gene (reference sequence). The V end lost 9 bases, the J end lost 1 base, and 12 bases lay between the germline ends. The CDR3 totals 13 residues. For the CDR3, the DNA is TGTGCCAGCAAACTCACACGCCAAGAGACCCAGTACTTC. Its protein product is CASKLTRQETQYF.

This chain connects TRBV6-1 to TRBJ1-5; D is possibly TRBD1 (6 bases). Trimming took off 9 bases at V and 7 bases at J, with 13 bases between the two ends. The CDR3 length is 12 residues. Germline V CDR1 and CDR2: MNHNS, SASEGT. The CDR3 DNA follows: TGTGCCAGTACATACAGGGAACAGCCCCAGCATTTT. Translation gives CASTYREQPQHF.

Only one count was recorded for this clonotype. V gene TRBV6-5 combines with J gene TRBJ1-5, with TRBD1 matching over 8 bases. CDR1 and CDR2 from the germline V gene are MNHEY and SVGAGI. The CDR3 is made up of 14 amino acids. Losses at the gene ends were 5 bases for V and 3 bases for J; bases not matched to a gene: 3. The CDR3 DNA follows: TGTGCCAGCAGTGGGACAGGCTTCAATCAGCCCCAGCATTTT. Amino acids: CASSGTGFNQPQHF.

The rearrangement uses TRBV12-3 or TRBV12-4 and TRBJ1-2, with D hard to call. Trimming took off 5 bases at V and 7 bases at J, with 17 bases between the two ends. This CDR3 has 14 amino acids. The CDR3 is CASSRDPSFSGYTF. In DNA, the CDR3 is TGTGCCAGCAGTAGAGACCCTTCATTCTCTGGCTACACCTTC.

This sequence joins TRBV7-8 and TRBJ2-5, with D uncertain. V lost 5 bases and J 5 bases, leaving 9 bases between the germline ends. The germline V gene has CDR1 SGHVS and CDR2 FQNEAQ. The CDR3 runs to 12 residues. The chain's CDR3 is CASSRRLETQYF. CDR3 coding DNA: TGTGCCAGCAGCCGCCGGTTGGAGACCCAGTACTTC.

The V call is TRBV12-5, the J call TRBJ2-2; D is ambiguous. Germline V gene data show CDR1 as LGHNT and CDR2 as FRNRAP. This CDR3 contains 9 residues. DNA for the CDR3: TGTGCCGACACCGGGGAGCTGTTTTTT. It is translated as CADTGELFF.

This clonotype was counted once. The V call is TRBV30, the J call TRBJ2-5; D unclear. The CDR3 runs to 11 residues. The V and J ends lost 2 bases and 5 bases respectively, with 6 bases between them. CDR1 GTSNPN and CDR2 SVGIG come from the germline V gene (reference sequence). The CDR3 DNA reads as TGTGCCTGGAGTCGGATGGAGACCCAGTACTTC. Protein product: CAWSRMETQYF.

The chain combines TRBV7-9 with TRBJ2-1, with D possibly matching TRBD1 (6 bases). Germline V gene sequence: CDR1 SEHNR, CDR2 FQNEAQ (reference sequence). The V and J ends lost 5 bases and 3 bases respectively, with 17 bases between them. The CDR3 is 16 amino acids. CDR3 amino acids: CASSLLRDKIYNEQFF. The DNA for the CDR3 is TGTGCCAGCAGCCTGCTCCGGGACAAGATCTACAATGAGCAGTTCTTC.

The chain carries TRBV20-1 and TRBJ2-7; 7 nucleotides align to TRBD1. CDR3 length: 13 amino acids. Germline CDR1 DFQATT, CDR2 SNEGSKA (reference sequence). The junction had 6 bases not matched to a gene; V was cut back by 3 bases and J by 4 bases. The chain's CDR3 is CSARLDRNYEQYF. The CDR3 nucleotides are TGCAGTGCTAGGTTGGACAGGAATTACGAGCAGTACTTC.

The V and J genes are TRBV15 and TRBJ1-5; D gene uncertain. This CDR3 spans 13 amino acids. Per germline, CDR1 LNHNV and CDR2 YYDKDF (reference sequence). V dropped 0 bases and J dropped 5 bases, with 5 bases sitting between them. CDR3 residues: CATSRELYQPQHF. The CDR3 DNA is TGTGCCACCAGCAGAGAGCTGTATCAGCCCCAGCATTTT.

This clonotype was recorded only once. The chain has TRBV12-3 or TRBV12-4 and TRBJ1-1; D is ambiguous. V gave up 3 bases and J gave up 4 bases, with 15 bases separating them. CDR3 length: 15 residues. The CDR3 nucleotides are TGTGCCAGCAGTTTTTGGCGTACGTCGGGCACTGAAGCTTTCTTT. Translating gives CASSFWRTSGTEAFF.

The CDR3 sequence is CASSINTGYGYTF. DNA of the CDR3: TGTGCCAGTAGTATAAACACAGGGTATGGCTACACCTTC. J is TRBJ1-2 and V is TRBV19, with D possibly TRBD1 on 6 matching bases. V lost 2 bases to trimming and J lost 5 bases, with 9 bases between them. Germline CDR1 is LNHDA and CDR2 is SQIVND (reference sequence). This CDR3 contains 13 residues.

The genes are TRBV12-3 or TRBV12-4 and TRBJ1-1; tentative D call: TRBD1 (5 bases). The CDR3 totals 15 residues. Trimming cost V 7 bases and J 0 bases, with 15 bases left between them. The CDR3, as DNA: TGTGCCAGCAAGGGAGCGGGGCCGATGAACACTGAAGCTTTCTTT. Protein sequence: CASKGAGPMNTEAFF.

This clonotype has a handful of counts. The chain joins TRBV15 to TRBJ2-7, with 12 nucleotides matching TRBD2. This CDR3 has 15 amino acids. The J segment lost 2 bases and the V segment lost 3 bases, leaving 2 bases of the junction unmatched. Germline V gene lookup returns CDR1 LNHNV and CDR2 YYDKDF (reference sequence). The CDR3 region has the DNA TGTGCCACCAGCAGCAGGACTAGCGGGACCTACGAGCAGTACTTC. This sequence encodes CATSSRTSGTYEQYF.

This clonotype was recorded only once. The rearrangement links TRBV4-1 to TRBJ2-1; 9 bases are shared with TRBD2. V lost 3 bases to trimming and J lost 7 bases; unmatched junction nucleotides: 7. This CDR3 is 15 amino acids long. CDR1 and CDR2 (germline): MGHRA, YSYEKL. CDR3 DNA sequence: TGCGCCAGCAGCCAGGAGGGCGGGAGGGGAAATGAGCAGTTCTTC. Its protein product is CASSQEGGRGNEQFF.

The chain joins TRBV4-1 to TRBJ2-7; 8 bases fit TRBD2. In germline, CDR1 is MGHRA, CDR2 YSYEKL. The trim removed 4 bases at V and 5 bases at J, leaving 19 bases unmatched. The CDR3 runs 18 residues. CDR3 coding DNA: TGCGCCAGCAGCCGACTCCCCGGGTGGAGCGGGAGAAGGAACGAGCAGTACTTC. This codes for CASSRLPGWSGRRNEQYF.